Below are 2 T cell receptor beta chains sequenced from a single sample in a study of T-cell reconstitution after alpha-beta-depleted transplantation in children. As it was prepared, the TCRbeta library received unique molecular identifiers. TCRdb redid the calling of the PCR reads with MiXCR, one entry per CDR3 protein. The table lists about 980,000 distinct CDR3 sequences, about 30% of them singletons. Sequences were derived from PBMCs, mostly from graft donor cells, sampled 360 days after TCRalphabeta/CD19-depleted stem cell transplant. Every receptor here comes from a boy under two years old who had a stem cell transplant for SCID, so the T cells may come from the graft donor.

The chain joins TRBV27 to TRBJ1-1; 8 positions match TRBD1. J lost 3 bases, V lost 0 bases, and 9 bases had no gene match. The CDR3 is 17 amino acids. Germline loops: CDR1 MNHEY, CDR2 SMNVEV (reference sequence). CDR3: CASSLSIGDRWDTEAFF. DNA of the CDR3: TGTGCCAGCAGTTTATCGATCGGGGACAGGTGGGACACTGAAGCTTTCTTT.

The V call is TRBV4-3, the J call TRBJ1-1; no firm D call. CDR1 and CDR2 (germline): LGHNA, YSLEER. V lost 0 bases, J lost 1 base, and 9 bases lay in between. The length of the CDR3 is 15 residues. This CDR3 reads CASSQDLTANTEAFF. The CDR3 coding sequence is TGCGCCAGCAGCCAAGATCTTACGGCGAACACTGAAGCTTTCTTT.